Listed here are 14 T cell receptor beta chains from one sample, sequenced in a study of blood T cell repertoires in COVID-19. The protocol was immunoSEQ multiplex PCR, while the TCRdb copy is restricted to in-frame clones and leaves out a portion. The data hold about 200,000 clones, with 80% observed a single time. Sequencing input: peripheral blood. These receptors all come from a man aged 60 to 75 with acute or convalescent COVID-19.

This chain links TRBV4-1 with TRBJ1-1; tentative D call: TRBD1 (5 bases). Germline lookup yields CDR1 MGHRA and CDR2 YSYEKL. Trimming removed 2 bases from V and 10 bases from J, with 11 bases in between. The CDR3 spans 12 residues. The DNA of the CDR3 is TGCGCCAGCAGCCAAACGTGGGGGGGAGCTTTCTTT. Its protein is CASSQTWGGAFF.

The genes are TRBV20-1 and TRBJ2-6; the D gene is possibly TRBD2 (7 bases). The germline gives CDR1 DFQATT, CDR2 SNEGSKA (reference sequence). V gave up 3 bases and J gave up 2 bases, with 11 bases separating them. The CDR3 runs to 15 residues. The CDR3 DNA is TGCAGTGCTAGTAGGGGGGGGACTGGGGCCAACGTCCTGACTTTC. Residues: CSASRGGTGANVLTF.

CDR3 in amino acids: CASKMAGNQPQHF. The CDR3 coding sequence is TGTGCCAGCAAGATGGCCGGGAATCAGCCCCAGCATTTT. V gene TRBV2 combines with J gene TRBJ1-5, with D uncertain. Per germline, CDR1 SNHLY and CDR2 FYNNEI. The CDR3 is 13 residues long. Between the trimmed V and J ends, which lost 7 bases and 4 bases, there was a span of 11 bases.

The gene calls are TRBV19 and TRBJ2-7, with D perhaps matching TRBD2 (5 bases). Per germline, CDR1 LNHDA and CDR2 SQIVND (reference sequence). The CDR3 contains 13 residues. The V end was cut by 3 bases, the J end by 2 bases, with 8 bases between. CDR3 nucleotide sequence: TGTGCCAGTAGTATCACCGGGGCCTACGAGCAGTACTTC. This sequence encodes CASSITGAYEQYF.

The V gene is TRBV5-6, the J gene TRBJ1-6; D remains unclear. V gave up 1 base and J gave up 8 bases, with 10 bases separating them. Germline values: CDR1 SGHDT, CDR2 YYEEEE. The CDR3 contains 14 residues. The CDR3 DNA reads TGTGCCAGCAGCTTGTGGGCCGGGGATTCACCCCTCCACTTT. This codes for CASSLWAGDSPLHF.

V is TRBV15 and J is TRBJ1-5; TRBD1 is a possible D gene (6 bases). Germline V lookup: CDR1 LNHNV, CDR2 YYDKDF (reference sequence). V lost 5 bases, J lost 1 base, and 12 bases lay in between. This CDR3 has 15 amino acids. CDR3 loop: CATSVQGGSNQPQHF. The DNA of the CDR3 is TGTGCCACCAGCGTACAGGGTGGAAGCAATCAGCCCCAGCATTTT. Full variable domain (outside the CDR3, taken from reference TRBV15 and TRBJ1-5): DAMVIQNPRYQVTQFGKPVTLSCSQTLNHNVMYWYQQKSSQAPKLLFHYYDKDFNNEADTPDNFQSRRPNTSFCFLDIRSPGLGDTAMYLCATSVQGGSNQPQHFGDGTRLSIL.

The chain couples TRBV7-2 to TRBJ1-1, with D possibly matching TRBD1 (5 bases). Germline values: CDR1 SGHTA, CDR2 FQGNSA. The V gene lost 3 bases and the J gene lost 0 bases, with 11 bases spanning the gap. There are 15 residues in the CDR3. The CDR3 loop reads CASSLTVIMNTEAFF. CDR3 DNA sequence: TGTGCCAGCAGCTTGACAGTTATTATGAACACTGAAGCTTTCTTT.

This chain links TRBV9 with TRBJ2-6; TRBD1 agrees at 7 bases. The CDR3 totals 18 residues. CDR1 is SGDLS and CDR2 is YYNGEE in the germline V gene. After removal of 6 bases from V and 4 bases from J, the junction contained 16 bases not matched to a gene. CDR3 region: CASNRPRDSLLGANVLTF. Written as DNA, the CDR3 is TGTGCCAGCAACCGTCCCCGGGACAGTTTGCTCGGGGCCAACGTCCTGACTTTC.

The V and J genes are TRBV4-2 and TRBJ2-1; 8 bases fit TRBD2. CDR1 is LGHNA, CDR2 YNFKEQ, per germline. J gave up 8 bases and V 1 base, and 7 bases lay outside the gene matches. This CDR3 spans 15 amino acids. In DNA, the CDR3 is TGTGCCAGCAGCCAAGTCTCCGGACTAGCAGATGAGCAGTTCTTC. This sequence encodes CASSQVSGLADEQFF.

The gene calls are TRBV5-1 and TRBJ1-2, with D unresolved. From germline, CDR1 is SGHRS and CDR2 YFSETQ. The CDR3 contains 13 residues. Trimming pared 4 bases from V and 6 bases from J, leaving 13 bases between. This CDR3 is CASSPGSLNGYTF. For the CDR3, the DNA is TGCGCCAGCAGCCCCGGGTCCTTGAATGGCTACACCTTC.

The chain links TRBV28 to TRBJ2-3; possibly TRBD2 for D (6 bases). This CDR3 region has 13 residues. Germline CDR1 and CDR2: MDHEN and SYDVKM. Trimming removed 5 bases at V and 4 bases at J, with 10 bases between. DNA of the CDR3: TGTGCCAGCAGTAGGCGCGGGGCAGATACGCAGTATTTT. It yields the protein CASSRRGADTQYF.

V usage is TRBV10-3 and J usage is TRBJ1-2; D is possibly TRBD1 (6 bases). Germline V gene sequence: CDR1 ENHRY, CDR2 SYGVKD. The germline V and J ends were trimmed by 11 bases and 2 bases, with 12 bases remaining between them. The CDR3 consists of 12 residues. CDR3 nucleotides: TGTGCCGCCCACGGGACAAACTATGGCTACACCTTC. Its translation: CAAHGTNYGYTF.

This chain joins TRBV9 and TRBJ1-3; D not resolved. V was trimmed by 3 bases and J by 1 base, leaving 14 bases between them. CDR3 length: 16 residues. CDR1 is SGDLS, CDR2 YYNGEE, per germline. CDR3 region: CASSEALGSSGNTIYF. In DNA form, the CDR3 reads TGTGCCAGCAGCGAAGCACTAGGATCTTCTGGAAACACCATATATTTT.

The chain employs TRBV11-3 and TRBJ2-1, with 7 bases identical to TRBD2. The CDR3 has 12 residues. J lost 15 bases, V lost 3 bases, and 8 bases had no gene match. Germline CDR1 reads SGHNT; CDR2 reads YENEEA. The CDR3 sequence is CASSFGTTGPFF. Written as DNA, the CDR3 is TGTGCCAGCAGCTTCGGGACTACAGGTCCGTTCTTC.